These 13 T cell receptor beta chains were all obtained from the same sample, sequenced in a study of blood T cell repertoires in COVID-19. Generated by immunoSEQ multiplex PCR, the TCRdb table keeps only in-frame clones and is missing some. The data show 200,000 to 300,000 clones, about 86% seen once. Sequencing was done on a sample of peripheral blood. The origin of the receptors is a woman in her twenties or thirties who had recovered from COVID-19.

This clone was counted once. The chain joins TRBV5-5 to TRBJ1-2; TRBD1 matches 7 bases. Germline CDR1 and CDR2: SGHKS and YYEKEE (reference sequence). J lost 3 bases, V lost 3 bases, and 8 bases had no gene match. The CDR3 runs to 15 residues. CDR3 loop: CASSYTVRGDYGYTF. CDR3 bases: TGTGCCAGCAGCTACACTGTCAGGGGGGACTATGGCTACACCTTC.

Comments on this clone: At the DNA level, this CDR3 is encoded by other sequences in the same sample as well. This sequence joins TRBV5-1 and TRBJ1-2, with D tentatively TRBD1 (6 bases). V was cut by 3 bases and J by 4 bases, with 13 bases left in between. Germline V gene sequence: CDR1 SGHRS, CDR2 YFSETQ. This CDR3 has 14 amino acids. In DNA, the CDR3 is TGCGCCAGCAGCTCACAGGGAGGGGGCTATGGCTACACCTTC. It translates to CASSSQGGGYGYTF. Together with reference TRBV5-1 and TRBJ1-2, the CDR3 gives the full variable domain: KAGVTQTPRYLIKTRGQQVTLSCSPISGHRSVSWYQQTPGQGLQFLFEYFSETQRNKGNFPGRFSGRQFSNSRSEMNVSTLELGDSALYLCASSSQGGGYGYTFGSGTRLTVV.

This clone was picked up a small number of times. The chain uses TRBV29-1 and TRBJ1-6; D not certain. Trimming cost V 4 bases and J 6 bases, with 10 bases left between them. The CDR3 spans 13 residues. Germline-derived CDR1 and CDR2 are SQVTM and ANQGSEA. CDR3 amino acids: CSVANSPNSPLHF. The CDR3 DNA reads TGCAGCGTTGCGAACTCACCTAATTCACCCCTCCACTTT.

J is TRBJ2-3 and V is TRBV6-1; 10 nucleotides match TRBD1. The CDR3 loop spans 14 amino acids. CDR1 and CDR2 from the germline V gene are MNHNS and SASEGT. After removal of 4 bases from V and 6 bases from J, the junction contained 4 bases not matched to a gene. The CDR3 region is CASSVDRGLDTQYF. The CDR3 DNA reads TGTGCCAGCAGTGTCGACAGGGGGCTGGATACGCAGTATTTT.

V and J are TRBV9 and TRBJ2-5, with 7 bases fitting TRBD1. The germline V gene has CDR1 SGDLS and CDR2 YYNGEE. V dropped 0 bases and J dropped 1; count of bases not matched to a gene: 3. This CDR3 comprises 15 residues. This chain's CDR3 is CASSVGGGSQETQYF. The DNA for the CDR3 is TGTGCCAGCAGCGTAGGAGGGGGCTCCCAAGAGACCCAGTACTTC.

This clone was picked up one time. J is TRBJ2-2 and V is TRBV3-1 (or the pseudogene TRBV3-2); TRBD2 agrees at 13 bases. The CDR3 sequence is 16 residues long. V lost 4 bases to trimming and J lost 3 bases; unmatched junction nucleotides: 2. CDR1 and CDR2 (germline): LGHDT, YNNKEL (reference sequence). Here the CDR3 DNA reads TGTGCCAGCAGCCTTACTAGCGGGGGGGACACCGGGGAGCTGTTTTTT. Protein sequence: CASSLTSGGDTGELFF.

V usage is TRBV15 and J usage is TRBJ2-3; D is possibly TRBD1 (5 bases). Per germline, CDR1 LNHNV and CDR2 YYDKDF (reference sequence). CDR3 length: 14 residues. Deletions cut 0 bases from V and 2 bases from J, with 6 bases between. This CDR3 is CATSRDGATDTQYF. The CDR3 nucleotides are TGTGCCACCAGCAGAGATGGGGCCACAGATACGCAGTATTTT.

This chain uses TRBV7-3 with TRBJ2-3; TRBD2 aligns across 7 bases. V lost 4 bases, J lost 0 bases, and 7 bases stayed unmatched. The germline CDR1 and CDR2 sequences are SGHTA and FQGTGA. This CDR3 spans 16 amino acids. In DNA, the CDR3 is TGTGCCAGCAGCTCAGCGGGGTACGAAAGCACAGATACGCAGTATTTT. Residues: CASSSAGYESTDTQYF.

The chain employs TRBV4-1 and TRBJ2-3, with TRBD2 matching 16 bases. CDR3 length: 20 residues. V was clipped by 0 bases and J by 7 bases; unmatched bases: 13. The V gene's germline CDR1 is MGHRA and CDR2 YSYEKL. CDR3 region: CASSQEGLAGGPPDMNTQYF. In DNA form, the CDR3 reads TGCGCCAGCAGCCAAGAGGGACTAGCGGGGGGGCCGCCGGACATGAATACGCAGTATTTT.

The V call is TRBV5-1, the J call TRBJ1-5, with 7 bases matching TRBD1. Germline CDR1 and CDR2: SGHRS and YFSETQ. Trimming cost V 4 bases and J 6 bases; bases outside gene matches: 7. This CDR3 has 14 residues. This CDR3 is CASSPGGMGQPQHF. Written as DNA, the CDR3 is TGCGCCAGCAGCCCAGGGGGGATGGGTCAGCCCCAGCATTTT.

The chain has TRBV19 and TRBJ2-6, with 9 bases lining up with TRBD1. This CDR3 is 17 amino acids long. CDR1 and CDR2 from the germline V gene are LNHDA and SQIVND (reference sequence). Unmatched junction bases numbered 6, after V lost 5 bases and J lost 1 base. CDR3 residues: CASSGQGWRSGANVLTF. In DNA, the CDR3 is TGTGCCAGTAGTGGACAGGGGTGGCGTTCTGGGGCCAACGTCCTGACTTTC. Based on the CDR3 plus reference TRBV19 and TRBJ2-6, the full variable domain is DGGITQSPKYLFRKEGQNVTLSCEQNLNHDAMYWYRQDPGQGLRLIYYSQIVNDFQKGDIAEGYSVSREKKESFPLTVTSAQKNPTAFYLCASSGQGWRSGANVLTFGAGSRLTVL.

The chain links TRBV5-5 to TRBJ2-7, with a possible D match to TRBD1 (6 bases). The CDR3 has 13 amino acids. Trimming took off 2 bases at V and 2 bases at J, with 8 bases between the two ends. The V gene's germline CDR1 is SGHKS and CDR2 YYEKEE (reference sequence). CDR3 sequence: CASSFRDTYEQYF. The CDR3 DNA follows: TGTGCCAGCAGCTTCCGGGACACCTACGAGCAGTACTTC.

The J gene is TRBJ1-2, the V gene TRBV11-2, with TRBD1 identical over 8 bases. The CDR3 contains 14 residues. In germline, CDR1 is SGHAT, CDR2 FQNNGV. With V trimmed by 5 bases and J by 5 bases, 7 bases remained unmatched. CDR3 protein: CASSPRTGRYGYTF. The CDR3, as DNA: TGTGCCAGCAGCCCCCGGACAGGGCGGTATGGCTACACCTTC.